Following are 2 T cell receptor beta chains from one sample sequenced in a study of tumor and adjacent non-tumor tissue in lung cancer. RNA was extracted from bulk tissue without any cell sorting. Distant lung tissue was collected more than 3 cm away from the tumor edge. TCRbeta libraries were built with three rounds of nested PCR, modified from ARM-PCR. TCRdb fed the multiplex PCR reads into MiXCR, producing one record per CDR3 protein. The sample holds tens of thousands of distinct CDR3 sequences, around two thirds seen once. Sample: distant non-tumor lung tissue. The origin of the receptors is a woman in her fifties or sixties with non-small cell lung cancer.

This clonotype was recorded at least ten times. The CDR3 DNA reads as TGTGCCAGCAGTTACGGACTAGCGGGAGTCTGGCACGAGCAGTACTTC. It yields the protein CASSYGLAGVWHEQYF. The chain recombines TRBV6-2 or TRBV6-3 with TRBJ2-7, with 13 bases fitting TRBD2. The V segment lost 2 bases and the J segment 5 bases; nucleotides outside the gene matches: 6. Per the germline V gene, CDR1 is MNHEY and CDR2 is SVGEGT. CDR3 size: 16 residues.

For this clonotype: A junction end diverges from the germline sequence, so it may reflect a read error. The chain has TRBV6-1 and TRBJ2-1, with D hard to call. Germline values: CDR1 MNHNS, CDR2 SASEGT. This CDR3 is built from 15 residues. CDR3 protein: CASSEGGAPSNELYF. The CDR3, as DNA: TGTGCCAGCAGTGAAGGTGGCGCACCGAGCAATGAGCTGTACTTC.